What follows are 20 T cell receptor beta chains derived from one specimen sequenced in a study of shared T cell receptors in the human thymus. Produced via immunoSEQ multiplex PCR; TCRdb's table is partial and in-frame only. This table holds about 610,000 clones, 88% found once. The sample was also linked to a second study, of human thymus T cells.

The specimen sequenced was thymocytes. The receptors derive from a boy under three years old with a congenital heart defect.

CDR3 protein: CASSEKGGYKQFF. For the CDR3, the DNA is TGTGCCAGCAGTGAAAAGGGAGGGTACAAGCAGTTCTTC. The chain links TRBV2 to TRBJ2-1, with TRBD2 matching 7 bases. This CDR3 has 13 amino acids. The ends lost 2 bases at V and 11 bases at J; junction bases unmatched: 6. The germline CDR1 and CDR2 sequences are SNHLY and FYNNEI.

This clone occurred a few times. The chain uses TRBV12-5 and TRBJ2-2; no clear D. The ends were cut back, 0 bases at V and 0 bases at J, with 8 bases in the middle. Looked up from germline, CDR1 is LGHNT and CDR2 is FRNRAP. The CDR3 has 16 amino acids. The CDR3 DNA reads as TGTGCTAGTGGTTTGGTTTTTGAGACGAACACCGGGGAGCTGTTTTTT. This sequence encodes CASGLVFETNTGELFF.

The chain employs TRBV2 and TRBJ2-2; 10 nucleotides agree with TRBD2. Germline lookup yields CDR1 SNHLY and CDR2 FYNNEI. The V gene end was trimmed by 8 bases and the J gene end by 6 bases; junction bases not matched to a gene: 12. This CDR3 has 16 residues. As DNA, the CDR3 is TGTGCCAGCCACCTGACTCTAGCGGGAGTTGCCGGGGAGCTGTTTTTT. Residues: CASHLTLAGVAGELFF.

V and J are TRBV30 and TRBJ2-7, with no clear D. The V and J ends lost 3 bases and 6 bases respectively, with 9 bases between them. This CDR3 comprises 11 residues. Per the germline V gene, CDR1 is GTSNPN and CDR2 is SVGIG (reference sequence). CDR3: CAWRLTSEQYF. The CDR3 nucleotides are TGTGCCTGGAGGCTCACGAGCGAGCAGTACTTC.

The J gene is TRBJ1-1, the V gene TRBV27; possible D gene TRBD1, 5 bases. CDR3 length: 15 amino acids. Trimming stripped 0 bases from V and 2 bases from J, with 10 bases between. The germline V gene has CDR1 MNHEY and CDR2 SMNVEV (reference sequence). The chain's CDR3 is CASSLSRVRNTEAFF. The CDR3 coding sequence is TGTGCCAGCAGTTTATCCAGGGTTCGAAACACTGAAGCTTTCTTT.

This clone showed up just once. The gene calls are TRBV4-3 and TRBJ1-5, with D possibly TRBD1 on 5 matching bases. V was pared by 2 bases and J by 2 bases, with 16 bases between. This CDR3 is built from 17 residues. Germline loops: CDR1 LGHNA, CDR2 YSLEER. In DNA, the CDR3 is TGCGCCAGCAGCCAAAACCCGGGGGACCACGGCAATCAGCCCCAGCATTTT. Translating gives CASSQNPGDHGNQPQHF.

This chain links TRBV5-1 with TRBJ2-7; D may be TRBD2 (6 bases). Germline lookup yields CDR1 SGHRS and CDR2 YFSETQ. Trimming shortened V by 1 base and J by 2 bases, and 13 bases separated the two germline ends. The CDR3 runs 15 residues. The CDR3 spells CASSLWDLKTYEQYF. The CDR3 DNA follows: TGCGCCAGCAGCTTGTGGGACTTAAAGACCTACGAGCAGTACTTC.

This chain connects TRBV21-1 to TRBJ1-1. TRBV21-1 is a known pseudogene. The CDR3 consists of 16 residues. CDR3 nucleotide sequence: TGTGCCAGCAGAAAGGGATCGGGGATCAAGGACACTGAAGCTTTCTTT. As protein: CASRKGSGIKDTEAFF.

The sample holds one count of this clone. The chain links TRBV7-7 to TRBJ2-5, with D possibly being TRBD2 (6 bases). The length of the CDR3 is 15 residues. Germline assignment: CDR1 SSHAT and CDR2 FNYEAQ (reference sequence). The V gene lost 5 bases and the J gene lost 5 bases, with 18 bases spanning the gap. The DNA of the CDR3 is TGTGCCAGCAGCCTCGGAGGAACTAGCCCGGAGACCCAGTACTTC. Protein sequence: CASSLGGTSPETQYF.

This clone was seen only once. The J gene is TRBJ1-5, the V gene TRBV10-2; perhaps TRBD1 as D (5 bases). Germline loops: CDR1 WSHSY, CDR2 SAAADI. This CDR3 comprises 16 residues. V was shortened by 7 bases and J by 2 bases, with 18 bases between the two germline ends. The CDR3 sequence is CASKVGGARGNQPQHF. As DNA, the CDR3 is TGCGCCAGCAAGGTAGGAGGGGCGAGGGGCAATCAGCCCCAGCATTTT.

The chain is built from TRBV15 and TRBJ2-1; 10 bases are a match to TRBD2. CDR1 and CDR2 from the germline V gene are LNHNV and YYDKDF (reference sequence). The CDR3 loop spans 18 amino acids. V was clipped by 0 bases and J by 0 bases; unmatched bases: 5. The CDR3 region is CATSREEGLAASYNEQFF. The CDR3 DNA follows: TGTGCCACCAGCAGAGAGGAAGGACTAGCGGCCTCCTACAATGAGCAGTTCTTC.

J is TRBJ2-5 and V is TRBV19; 8 bases are a match to TRBD2. CDR3 size: 14 residues. Germline V gives CDR1 LNHDA, CDR2 SQIVND (reference sequence). Germline trimming cut 8 bases from V and 5 bases from J; bases unmatched to any gene: 10. This chain's CDR3 is CASQPGLGVETQYF. CDR3 DNA sequence: TGTGCCAGTCAACCGGGACTAGGCGTGGAGACCCAGTACTTC.

The CDR3 reads CASSLSQPGAGGPYEQYF. The CDR3 DNA follows: TGCGCCAGCAGCCTCTCTCAACCGGGGGCGGGAGGACCGTACGAGCAGTACTTC. This chain links TRBV4-1 with TRBJ2-7; 8 bases fit TRBD2. Per germline, CDR1 MGHRA and CDR2 YSYEKL. The CDR3 contains 18 residues. With 4 bases clipped from V and 4 bases from J, the junction kept 18 bases outside the gene matches.

The chain uses TRBV4-3 and TRBJ2-1, with 9 bases identical to TRBD2. Per the germline V gene, CDR1 is LGHNA and CDR2 is YSLEER. The trim removed 0 bases at V and 4 bases at J, leaving 7 bases unmatched. The CDR3 has 17 residues. DNA of the CDR3: TGCGCCAGCAGCCAAGAACCGCCCAGCGGGGGGTACAATGAGCAGTTCTTC. This sequence encodes CASSQEPPSGGYNEQFF.

The V gene is TRBV30, the J gene TRBJ2-7, with 9 nucleotides matching TRBD1. V lost 1 base and J lost 3; bases outside the gene matches: 10. Germline loops: CDR1 GTSNPN, CDR2 SVGIG (reference sequence). This CDR3 region has 16 residues. CDR3 DNA: TGTGCCTGGAGTGGGACAGGGGCCCCCTCCCTCTACGAGCAGTACTTC. Protein sequence: CAWSGTGAPSLYEQYF.

This chain connects TRBV4-1 to TRBJ2-1; D gene unclear. Trimming stripped 0 bases from V and 11 bases from J, with 20 bases between. The CDR3 is made up of 16 amino acids. Per germline, CDR1 MGHRA and CDR2 YSYEKL. The CDR3 sequence: CASSQDHGSHLFKQFF. DNA for the CDR3: TGCGCCAGCAGCCAAGATCATGGCTCTCACCTCTTTAAGCAGTTCTTC.

The rearrangement uses TRBV4-3 and TRBJ2-2; TRBD2 agrees at 7 bases. CDR1 and CDR2 (germline): LGHNA, YSLEER. The CDR3 extends over 19 amino acids. Trimming removed 4 bases from V and 5 bases from J; junction bases left unmatched: 19. The CDR3 is CASSPGWGAAGERTGELFF. CDR3 DNA: TGCGCCAGCAGCCCGGGGTGGGGCGCGGCGGGAGAGAGAACCGGGGAGCTGTTTTTT.

V is TRBV27 and J is TRBJ2-7; 8 nucleotides align to TRBD1. Germline values: CDR1 MNHEY, CDR2 SMNVEV (reference sequence). The CDR3 extends over 14 amino acids. V shed 5 bases, J shed 3 bases, and the junction held 6 bases outside the gene matches. CDR3 in amino acids: CASSRQGSLYEQYF. DNA for the CDR3: TGTGCCAGCAGTAGACAGGGGTCCCTCTACGAGCAGTACTTC.

This rearrangement joins TRBV28 to TRBJ2-7, with D possibly being TRBD1 (6 bases). This CDR3 contains 13 residues. V lost 5 bases and J 3 bases, leaving 11 bases between the germline ends. The germline gives CDR1 MDHEN, CDR2 SYDVKM. CDR3 bases: TGTGCCAGCAGTACGCGGACAGACTACGAGCAGTACTTC. Its protein is CASSTRTDYEQYF.

The rearrangement joins TRBV18 to TRBJ2-6, with D perhaps matching TRBD2 (5 bases). This CDR3 region has 15 residues. The germline V and J ends were trimmed by 4 bases and 4 bases, with 11 bases remaining between them. The germline V gene encodes CDR1 KGHSH and CDR2 LQKENI. CDR3 in DNA: TGTGCCAGCTCACGAGGGTCGTCAGGGGCCAACGTCCTGACTTTC. Its translation: CASSRGSSGANVLTF.